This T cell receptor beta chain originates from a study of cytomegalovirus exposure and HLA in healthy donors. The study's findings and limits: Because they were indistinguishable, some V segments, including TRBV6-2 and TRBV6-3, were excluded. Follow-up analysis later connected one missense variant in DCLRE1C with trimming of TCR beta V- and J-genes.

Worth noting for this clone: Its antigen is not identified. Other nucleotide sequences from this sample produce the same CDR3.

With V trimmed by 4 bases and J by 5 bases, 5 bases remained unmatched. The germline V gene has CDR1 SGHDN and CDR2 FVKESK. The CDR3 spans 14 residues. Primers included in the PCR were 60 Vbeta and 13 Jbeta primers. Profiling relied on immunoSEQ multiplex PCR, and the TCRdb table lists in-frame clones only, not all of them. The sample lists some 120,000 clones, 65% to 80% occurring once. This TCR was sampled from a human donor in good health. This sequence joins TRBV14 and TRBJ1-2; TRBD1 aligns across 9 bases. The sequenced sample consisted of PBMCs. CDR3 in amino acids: CASSPQGARYGYTF. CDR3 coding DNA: TGTGCCAGCAGCCCACAGGGGGCGCGTTATGGCTACACCTTC.